These T cell receptor beta chains were read from a single sample in a study of shared clonotypes between healthy human individuals. TCRdb's table, derived via immunoSEQ multiplex PCR, lists solely in-frame clones and lacks some. The sample yields about 2 million clones, roughly 95% seen once. Source material: naive CD8+ T cells sorted from blood. The source of these receptors is a young man in good health. Both conserved end residues are trimmed from each CDR3. A D gene is named only where the DNA matches it firmly.

V	D	J	CDR3
TRBV30	.	TRBJ2-7	AWSVEGVTSYEQY
TRBV2	.	TRBJ2-7	ASRGDSNSYEQY
TRBV6-1	.	TRBJ2-7	ASSELPLAGEQY
TRBV27	.	TRBJ2-1	ASSVLQGYNEQF
TRBV6-5	TRBD1	TRBJ1-2	ASSDRGNPNGYT
TRBV10-2	.	TRBJ1-2	ASSESGIYGYT
TRBV5-1	.	TRBJ1-2	ASSLARRSLGGYT
TRBV6-5	.	TRBJ1-6	ASSEGNSPLH
TRBV9	TRBD1	TRBJ2-5	ASSSRDRFPTEVQY
TRBV10-3	.	TRBJ2-3	AISVGGGGTDTQY
TRBV5-4	.	TRBJ2-2	ASSLGQTGELF
TRBV10-1	TRBD1	TRBJ2-3	ASSESGDREWDTQY
TRBV7-2	TRBD2	TRBJ2-3	ASSLPASGDSTDTQY
TRBV4-2	TRBD1	TRBJ2-2	ASSQDRDRDTGELF
TRBV6-5	.	TRBJ1-2	ASSYSPGSGYGYT
TRBV4-3	.	TRBJ2-7	ASSQTPGGAVGAYEQY
TRBV7-2	TRBD1	TRBJ2-1	ASSSDRESSYNEQF
TRBV7-9	.	TRBJ1-5	ASSSQEQPQH
TRBV2	TRBD1	TRBJ2-7	ASSAPDRAPYEQY
TRBV6-5	TRBD2	TRBJ2-1	ASSSTSGITNEQF
TRBV30	.	TRBJ2-7	AWSGTVEQY
TRBV29-1	.	TRBJ2-1	SAPITGRGYNEQF
TRBV4-1	.	TRBJ2-7	ASSQRDGTYEQY
TRBV27	TRBD1	TRBJ2-2	ASSPTTGGTGELF
TRBV5-4	.	TRBJ2-1	ASSLGGDHNEQF
TRBV13	.	TRBJ2-1	ASSLVSNEQF
TRBV4-1	TRBD2	TRBJ2-1	ASSPPAGGLALSTYNEQF
TRBV6-6	.	TRBJ1-2	ASSWLKTPDYGYT
TRBV29-1	.	TRBJ2-1	SVSFGGNEQF
TRBV6-5	TRBD1	TRBJ2-3	ASTPDRGVTDTQY